The T cell receptor (beta chain) described here comes from a study of blood T cells in healthy people across ages. General observations from the study: Observed TCR beta diversity per million T cells went down as age went up. This fall followed a roughly linear course with age.

Isolated PBMCs totaled at least 6 million in each sample. Note on this clonotype: Its antigen is as yet unknown.

The J segment lost 1 base and the V segment lost 2 bases, leaving 2 bases of the junction unmatched. The CDR3 extends over 14 amino acids. CDR1 and CDR2 (germline): SQVTM, ANQGSEA. Alongside a J-beta primer mix, a sample-barcoded 5' primer served in a second PCR lasting roughly 6 to 12 cycles. From each sample, at least 2.5 million paired-end reads containing CDR3 were obtained. TCRdb independently ran MiXCR on the 5' RACE reads; one entry per CDR3 protein. The sample lists 1.5 million to 2 million distinct CDR3 sequences, 40% to 55% seen once, with 2.1% in the top ten. The receptor comes from a woman aged 40 to 50 in good health. This chain connects TRBV29-1 to TRBJ2-7; 10 positions agree with TRBD2. Sample: blood. The CDR3 DNA sequence: TGCAGCGTTGAACTAGCGGGGGTATCCTACGAGCAGTACTTC. Translation gives CSVELAGVSYEQYF.